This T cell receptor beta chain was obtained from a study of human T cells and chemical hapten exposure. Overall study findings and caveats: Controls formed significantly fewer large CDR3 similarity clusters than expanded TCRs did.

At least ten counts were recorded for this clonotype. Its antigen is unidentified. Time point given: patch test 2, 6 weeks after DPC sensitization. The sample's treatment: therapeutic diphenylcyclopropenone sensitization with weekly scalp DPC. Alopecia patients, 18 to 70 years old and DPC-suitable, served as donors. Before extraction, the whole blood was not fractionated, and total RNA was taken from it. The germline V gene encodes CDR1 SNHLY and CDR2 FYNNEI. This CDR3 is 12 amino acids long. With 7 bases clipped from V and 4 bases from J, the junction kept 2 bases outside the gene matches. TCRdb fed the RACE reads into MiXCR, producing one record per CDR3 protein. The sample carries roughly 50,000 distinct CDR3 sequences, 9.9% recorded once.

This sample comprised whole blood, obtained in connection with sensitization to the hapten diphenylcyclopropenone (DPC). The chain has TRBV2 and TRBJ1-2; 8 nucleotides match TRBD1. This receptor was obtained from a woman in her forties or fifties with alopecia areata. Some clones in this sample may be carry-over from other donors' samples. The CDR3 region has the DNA TGTGCCAGCAAGGGGACAGGCTATGGCTACACCTTC. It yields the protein CASKGTGYGYTF.